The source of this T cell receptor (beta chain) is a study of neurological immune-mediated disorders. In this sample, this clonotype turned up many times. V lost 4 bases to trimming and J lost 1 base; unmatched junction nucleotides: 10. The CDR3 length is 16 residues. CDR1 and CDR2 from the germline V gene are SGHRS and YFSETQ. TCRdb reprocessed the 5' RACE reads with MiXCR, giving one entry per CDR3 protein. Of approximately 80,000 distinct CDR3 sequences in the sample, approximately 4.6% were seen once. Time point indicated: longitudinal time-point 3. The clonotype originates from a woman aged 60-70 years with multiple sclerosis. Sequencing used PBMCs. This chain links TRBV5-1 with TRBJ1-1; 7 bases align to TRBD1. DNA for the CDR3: TGCGCCAGCAGCGCACGACAGGGTCTTCGGAACACTGAAGCTTTCTTT. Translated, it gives CASSARQGLRNTEAFF. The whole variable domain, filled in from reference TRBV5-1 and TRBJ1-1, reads KAGVTQTPRYLIKTRGQQVTLSCSPISGHRSVSWYQQTPGQGLQFLFEYFSETQRNKGNFPGRFSGRQFSNSRSEMNVSTLELGDSALYLCASSARQGLRNTEAFFGQGTRLTVV.